Listed here are 31 T cell receptor beta chains from one sample, sequenced in a study of identical twins. In TCRdb, the 5' RACE reads were re-called with MiXCR into one record per CDR3 protein. The sample lists approximately 410,000 distinct CDR3 sequences, approximately 17% seen once, with more than 10% in the top ten. Specimen: naive T cells sorted from blood. The receptors derive from a man aged 50 to 59 in good health.

This clonotype was recorded many times. The V call is TRBV12-3 or TRBV12-4, the J call TRBJ1-6; maybe TRBD1 (5 bases). This CDR3 region has 14 residues. The V gene lost 5 bases and the J gene lost 6 bases, with 11 bases spanning the gap. For the CDR3, the DNA is TGTGCCAGCAGTGCGACAGCAAGTAATTCACCCCTCCACTTT. This encodes CASSATASNSPLHF.

V and J are TRBV27 and TRBJ2-3; D not resolved. The CDR3 has 16 amino acids. Germline V gene lookup returns CDR1 MNHEY and CDR2 SMNVEV (reference sequence). The germline V and J ends were trimmed by 4 bases and 0 bases, with 14 bases remaining between them. The CDR3 DNA sequence: TGTGCCAGCAGTTCAATAACAGAACCTAGCACAGATACGCAGTATTTT. It translates to CASSSITEPSTDTQYF.

This clonotype appeared a single time. This chain uses TRBV7-3 with TRBJ2-3, with 13 bases that match TRBD2. CDR1 and CDR2 (germline): SGHTA, FQGTGA. J lost 4 bases, V lost 8 bases, and 3 bases had no gene match. This CDR3 contains 14 residues. This CDR3 is CASGTSGIADTQYF. CDR3 sequence (DNA): TGTGCCAGCGGGACTAGCGGGATCGCAGATACGCAGTATTTT.

This clonotype was observed a few times. The chain employs TRBV10-3 and TRBJ2-7; the D gene could be TRBD1 or TRBD2 (5 bases each). Germline V lookup: CDR1 ENHRY, CDR2 SYGVKD. V was clipped by 4 bases and J by 3 bases, with 10 bases between them. The CDR3 covers 13 residues. This CDR3 is CAISGGLNYEQYF. As DNA, the CDR3 is TGTGCCATCAGTGGGGGGTTAAACTACGAGCAGTACTTC.

This chain links TRBV15 with TRBJ2-7, with TRBD1 as a possible D gene (5 bases). The CDR3 has 15 amino acids. V lost 0 bases and J lost 4, with 13 bases in between. Germline lookup yields CDR1 LNHNV and CDR2 YYDKDF (reference sequence). CDR3 DNA sequence: TGTGCCACCAGCAGAGAGGCCAGGGCGGTATACGAGCAGTACTTC. Residues: CATSREARAVYEQYF.

The genes are TRBV19 and TRBJ2-2, with 7 positions matching TRBD2. The CDR3 runs to 14 residues. The V segment lost 10 bases and the J segment 6 bases; nucleotides outside the gene matches: 11. CDR1 LNHDA and CDR2 SQIVND come from the germline V gene (reference sequence). The CDR3 nucleotides read TGTGCCACCTCTGGACTAGTTTACGCCGGGGAGCTGTTTTTT. It translates to CATSGLVYAGELFF.

This clonotype has a handful of counts. The rearrangement joins TRBV28 to TRBJ2-5, with 8 positions matching TRBD2. V lost 2 bases to trimming and J lost 9 bases; unmatched junction nucleotides: 5. This CDR3 comprises 13 residues. Germline CDR1 reads MDHEN; CDR2 reads SYDVKM. CDR3 sequence reads: CASSLGLAQAQYF. The DNA of the CDR3 is TGTGCCAGCAGTTTAGGACTAGCTCAAGCCCAGTACTTC.

This clonotype was observed a few times. The CDR3 nucleotides are TGTGCCAGCAGTTACGTGGAGGTCTATGGCTACACCTTC. It specifies CASSYVEVYGYTF. V and J are TRBV6-6 and TRBJ1-2; the D is unclear. The CDR3 extends over 13 amino acids. V was shortened by 2 bases and J by 4 bases, with 8 bases between the two germline ends. The V gene's germline CDR1 is MNHNY and CDR2 SVGAGI (reference sequence).

DNA of the CDR3: TGCGCCAGCAGCCCTAATTCAGGGCAGGGTTCCGGAAACACCATATATTTT. It encodes CASSPNSGQGSGNTIYF. This chain joins TRBV5-1 and TRBJ1-3, with D possibly TRBD1 on 5 matching bases. CDR3 length: 17 amino acids. V was clipped by 4 bases and J by 4 bases, with 21 bases between them. Germline V gene data show CDR1 as SGHRS and CDR2 as YFSETQ.

The chain links TRBV7-8 to TRBJ2-2; 10 bases agree with TRBD2. Germline loops: CDR1 SGHVS, CDR2 FQNEAQ. The CDR3 covers 17 residues. V was pared by 5 bases and J by 5 bases, with 11 bases of the junction left unmatched. This CDR3 is CASSLGLAERRTGELFF. The CDR3 DNA reads as TGTGCCAGCAGCCTTGGACTAGCGGAGAGGCGGACCGGGGAGCTGTTTTTT. Looking up the rest from reference TRBV7-8 and TRBJ2-2 gives the full variable domain: GAGVSQSPRYKVAKRGQDVALRCDPISGHVSLFWYQQALGQGPEFLTYFQNEAQLDKSGLPSDRFFAERPEGSVSTLKIQRTQQEDSAVYLCASSLGLAERRTGELFFGEGSRLTVL.

This clonotype was found many times. The chain uses TRBV5-1 and TRBJ2-1; D gene ambiguous. V was pared by 0 bases and J by 4 bases, with 8 bases between. This CDR3 contains 14 residues. Germline V CDR1 and CDR2: SGHRS, YFSETQ. The CDR3 nucleotides read TGCGCCAGCAGCTTGGACCCCGGGTACAATGAGCAGTTCTTC. Residues: CASSLDPGYNEQFF.

This clonotype was detected a few times. In nucleotides, the CDR3 is TGTGCCAGCAGTGCAGGGACGTTTCGTCAGCCCCAGCATTTT. Its translation is CASSAGTFRQPQHF. The V gene is TRBV6-1, the J gene TRBJ1-5, with D perhaps TRBD1 (5 bases). This CDR3 region has 14 residues. V dropped 4 bases and J dropped 6 bases, with 13 bases sitting between them. Germline CDR1 reads MNHNS; CDR2 reads SASEGT.

This clonotype was recorded many times. The chain recombines TRBV28 with TRBJ2-3; 7 bases agree with TRBD2. The V gene end was trimmed by 2 bases and the J gene end by 7 bases; junction bases not matched to a gene: 3. The germline V gene has CDR1 MDHEN and CDR2 SYDVKM. The CDR3 totals 13 residues. As DNA, the CDR3 is TGTGCCAGCAGTTTAGCGGGAGTCAATACGCAGTATTTT. It yields the protein CASSLAGVNTQYF. The entire variable domain, with the rest obtained from reference TRBV28 and TRBJ2-3, is as follows: DVKVTQSSRYLVKRTGEKVFLECVQDMDHENMFWYRQDPGLGLRLIYFSYDVKMKEKGDIPEGYSVSREKKERFSLILESASTNQTSMYLCASSLAGVNTQYFGPGTRLTVL.

This clonotype was seen repeatedly, ten times or more. The gene calls are TRBV20-1 and TRBJ2-1, with 7 bases matching TRBD2. J gave up 7 bases and V 5 bases, and 2 bases lay outside the gene matches. Germline V gives CDR1 DFQATT, CDR2 SNEGSKA (reference sequence). The CDR3 covers 11 residues. CDR3 coding DNA: TGCAGTGCTCGACTAGCTAATGAGCAGTTCTTC. This gives the protein CSARLANEQFF.

This chain uses TRBV27 with TRBJ2-7; perhaps TRBD2 as D (7 bases). CDR1 is MNHEY, CDR2 SMNVEV, per germline (reference sequence). This CDR3 has 16 residues. Trimming shortened V by 8 bases and J by 1 base, and 21 bases separated the two germline ends. This CDR3 is CASVLGGARGSYEQYF. CDR3 DNA sequence: TGTGCCAGCGTCTTGGGGGGGGCGCGGGGTTCCTACGAGCAGTACTTC.

The CDR3, as DNA: TGCGCCAGCAGCTTAAGTGGGGCCGCAGATACGCAGTATTTT. This encodes CASSLSGAADTQYF. The rearrangement uses TRBV5-1 and TRBJ2-3, with a weak D call TRBD1 (5 bases). Germline V gives CDR1 SGHRS, CDR2 YFSETQ. V shed 2 bases and J shed 4 bases, with 11 bases lying between them. The length of the CDR3 is 14 residues. The full variable domain, rest sourced from reference TRBV5-1 and TRBJ2-3, is KAGVTQTPRYLIKTRGQQVTLSCSPISGHRSVSWYQQTPGQGLQFLFEYFSETQRNKGNFPGRFSGRQFSNSRSEMNVSTLELGDSALYLCASSLSGAADTQYFGPGTRLTVL.

V gene TRBV11-1 combines with J gene TRBJ2-3; D is ambiguous. Germline assignment: CDR1 SGHAT and CDR2 FQDESV (reference sequence). The CDR3 loop spans 15 amino acids. V lost 5 bases and J lost 5, with 17 bases in between. The CDR3 nucleotides are TGTGCCAGCAGCGCGGCTCGAGCCAGAGGAGATACGCAGTATTTT. Translation gives CASSAARARGDTQYF.

This clonotype was picked up a small number of times. The chain recombines TRBV7-3 with TRBJ2-3; D unresolved. The CDR3 runs 13 residues. Germline values: CDR1 SGHTA, CDR2 FQGTGA. The V gene lost 1 base and the J gene lost 4 bases, with 6 bases spanning the gap. CDR3 protein: CASSLNVADTQYF. The CDR3 DNA reads TGTGCCAGCAGCTTAAATGTGGCAGATACGCAGTATTTT.

The J gene is TRBJ2-2, the V gene TRBV30; 7 positions agree with TRBD1. This CDR3 comprises 13 residues. The V gene's germline CDR1 is GTSNPN and CDR2 SVGIG (reference sequence). The CDR3 here is CASGTENTGELFF. The CDR3 coding sequence is TGTGCATCCGGGACAGAGAACACCGGGGAGCTGTTTTTT.

J is TRBJ1-1 and V is TRBV20-1; D is unresolved. This CDR3 comprises 13 residues. V was cut by 5 bases and J by 6 bases, with 16 bases left in between. CDR1 is DFQATT, CDR2 SNEGSKA, per germline (reference sequence). Here the CDR3 reads CSARLRANAEAFF. The CDR3 DNA is TGCAGTGCTCGCTTGAGGGCGAATGCTGAAGCTTTCTTT.

The CDR3 coding sequence is TGTGCCAGCAGTAGCGCCCTGGGTCGTGCCTACGAGCAGTACTTC. Its translation is CASSSALGRAYEQYF. The genes are TRBV5-5 and TRBJ2-7; maybe TRBD2 (5 bases). Trimming took off 5 bases at V and 2 bases at J, with 17 bases between the two ends. There are 15 residues in the CDR3. The germline CDR1 and CDR2 sequences are SGHKS and YYEKEE (reference sequence). The whole variable domain, filled in from reference TRBV5-5 and TRBJ2-7, reads DAGVTQSPTHLIKTRGQQVTLRCSPISGHKSVSWYQQVLGQGPQFIFQYYEKEERGRGNFPDRFSARQFPNYSSELNVNALLLGDSALYLCASSSALGRAYEQYFGPGTRLTVT.

This clonotype appeared a few times. This sequence joins TRBV20-1 and TRBJ1-5; D is undetermined. This CDR3 is built from 14 residues. Germline lookup yields CDR1 DFQATT and CDR2 SNEGSKA (reference sequence). The V gene lost 1 base and the J gene lost 1 base, with 8 bases spanning the gap. The CDR3 sequence: CSARGRSSNQPQHF. The CDR3, as DNA: TGCAGTGCTAGAGGCAGGTCCAGCAATCAGCCCCAGCATTTT.

This clonotype has just a few counts. The rearrangement joins TRBV5-1 to TRBJ2-4; possibly TRBD1 for D (6 bases). The germline V gene has CDR1 SGHRS and CDR2 YFSETQ. The CDR3 has 12 residues. With 4 bases removed from V and 11 bases from J, the gap between germline ends came to 13 bases. Here the CDR3 DNA reads TGCGCCAGCAGCCCCGGACAGAAGGTTCAGTACTTC. Translation gives CASSPGQKVQYF.

This clonotype was seen a handful of times. This chain links TRBV20-1 with TRBJ2-7, with D maybe TRBD2 (6 bases). The CDR3 is 13 residues long. The V end lost 0 bases, the J end lost 6 bases, and 12 bases lay between the germline ends. Germline CDR1 and CDR2: DFQATT and SNEGSKA (reference sequence). This chain's CDR3 is CSARETGVIEQYF. The CDR3 DNA reads as TGCAGTGCTAGAGAAACGGGAGTTATCGAGCAGTACTTC.

This rearrangement joins TRBV15 to TRBJ2-3; the D call may be TRBD1 or TRBD2 (5 bases each). Germline-derived CDR1 and CDR2 are LNHNV and YYDKDF (reference sequence). Trimming cost V 1 base and J 5 bases, with 10 bases left between them. The CDR3 runs 14 residues. The CDR3 coding sequence is TGTGCCACCAGCAGAGTGGCAGGGAGAGATACGCAGTATTTT. As protein: CATSRVAGRDTQYF. The full variable domain, its missing parts supplied by reference TRBV15 and TRBJ2-3, is DAMVIQNPRYQVTQFGKPVTLSCSQTLNHNVMYWYQQKSSQAPKLLFHYYDKDFNNEADTPDNFQSRRPNTSFCFLDIRSPGLGDTAMYLCATSRVAGRDTQYFGPGTRLTVL.

The rearrangement links TRBV5-1 to TRBJ2-2; 7 nucleotides match TRBD1. V was clipped by 4 bases and J by 6 bases; unmatched bases: 3. Germline loops: CDR1 SGHRS, CDR2 YFSETQ. This CDR3 is 13 amino acids long. CDR3 in DNA: TGCGCCAGCAGCGGGACAGACTCCGGGGAGCTGTTTTTT. Protein product: CASSGTDSGELFF.

This clonotype was counted ten times or more. The chain combines TRBV29-1 with TRBJ2-1, with D hard to call. Germline loops: CDR1 SQVTM, CDR2 ANQGSEA. V lost 4 bases and J 10 bases, leaving 8 bases between the germline ends. This CDR3 has 10 amino acids. The CDR3 coding sequence is TGCAGCGTTGGTGGCGGCGAGCAGTTCTTC. Translated, it gives CSVGGGEQFF.

This clonotype was found many times. The chain carries TRBV4-1 and TRBJ2-7, with TRBD1 identical over 10 bases. Germline CDR1 and CDR2: MGHRA and YSYEKL. The length of the CDR3 is 17 residues. The V gene end was trimmed by 1 base and the J gene end by 4 bases; junction bases not matched to a gene: 10. The CDR3 here is CASSQVKAGQGSYEQYF. Written as DNA, the CDR3 is TGCGCCAGCAGCCAAGTAAAGGCGGGACAGGGGTCTTACGAGCAGTACTTC.

This clonotype was detected only a few times. The chain recombines TRBV20-1 with TRBJ2-6, with unresolved D. This CDR3 spans 13 amino acids. V shed 6 bases and J shed 3 bases, with 9 bases lying between them. Germline CDR1 reads DFQATT; CDR2 reads SNEGSKA (reference sequence). DNA for the CDR3: TGCAGTGCCCTAGGAGTTGGGGCCAACGTCCTGACTTTC. Encoded protein: CSALGVGANVLTF.

There are a few counts of this clonotype. The chain joins TRBV29-1 to TRBJ1-5; D is unclear. Germline values: CDR1 SQVTM, CDR2 ANQGSEA. V lost 4 bases and J 5 bases, leaving 12 bases between the germline ends. This CDR3 has 13 residues. The CDR3 reads CSVAEGPDQPQHF. The CDR3 DNA sequence: TGCAGCGTTGCGGAAGGGCCCGATCAGCCCCAGCATTTT.

The CDR3 nucleotides read TGTGCCAGCTCACCGTACCGGGACCCTATAGCCGATAAGAACACCGGGGAGCTGTTTTTT. It codes for CASSPYRDPIADKNTGELFF. The chain combines TRBV18 with TRBJ2-2; D possibly uses TRBD1 or TRBD2 (5 bases each). The CDR3 contains 20 residues. The V and J ends lost 3 bases and 1 base respectively, with 24 bases between them. CDR1 and CDR2 from the germline V gene are KGHSH and LQKENI.